These T cell receptor beta chains were read from a single sample in a study of blood T cells in healthy people across ages. TCRdb re-derived calls from the 5' RACE reads in MiXCR, one entry per CDR3 protein. Of 1.5 million to 2 million distinct CDR3 sequences in the sample, under 30% are singletons; the top ten hold about 8%. The sequencing input was blood. The receptors were gathered from a woman aged 25 to 39 in good health. The CDR3 runs from the conserved cysteine through the conserved F or W. D genes are given only for firm matches. Size is stated for part of the rows, as once, few or many counts, or as a class when the clone is expanded.

CASSYSKGLNTGELFF,TGTGCCAGCAGTTACTCGAAGGGCTTGAACACCGGGGAGCTGTTTTTT,-,TRBV6-5,TRBJ2-2,-
CASSEGQPSYGYTF,TGTGCCAGCAGTGAAGGACAGCCTAGCTATGGCTACACCTTC,-,TRBV25-1,TRBJ1-2,-
CASSQELAGLETQYF,TGTGCCAGCAGCCAAGAATTGGCCGGGCTGGAGACCCAGTACTTC,-,TRBV3-1,TRBJ2-5,-
CASSVGLGQGTEQYF,TGTGCCAGCAGCGTCGGGCTGGGACAGGGGACCGAGCAGTACTTC,-,TRBV5-6,TRBJ2-7,TRBD1
CASSPDATPEEQFF,TGTGCCAGCAGCCCTGACGCCACTCCCGAGGAGCAGTTCTTC,many,TRBV9,TRBJ2-1,-
CASSLVQEWNKAFF,TGTGCCAGCAGCTTGGTCCAGGAGTGGAATAAAGCTTTCTTT,-,TRBV5-6,TRBJ1-1,-
CASSEAQGTRNEQFF,TGTGCCAGCAGTGAAGCGCAAGGGACTCGGAATGAGCAGTTCTTC,few,TRBV2,TRBJ2-1,-
CSAIPTSNEQYF,TGCAGTGCTATCCCTACCTCCAACGAGCAGTACTTC,many,TRBV20-1,TRBJ2-7,-
CASSLDRGIGEQFF,TGTGCCAGCAGCTTGGATAGGGGGATAGGGGAGCAGTTCTTC,-,TRBV11-2,TRBJ2-1,-
CASSVGAAQETQYF,TGTGCCAGCAGCGTAGGGGCGGCACAAGAGACCCAGTACTTC,few,TRBV9,TRBJ2-5,-
CSVEEDISSNEQFF,TGCAGCGTTGAAGAGGATATAAGTTCCAATGAGCAGTTCTTC,few,TRBV29-1,TRBJ2-1,-
CASSFNQLKGELFF,TGTGCCAGCAGCTTTAACCAGCTCAAAGGGGAGCTGTTTTTT,-,TRBV7-9,TRBJ2-2,-
CASSLSYGENGYTF,TGTGCCAGCAGCCTCTCGTACGGGGAAAATGGCTACACCTTC,-,TRBV9,TRBJ1-2,-
CASSLDPWQSSCEQYF,TGTGCCAGCAGTTTAGATCCATGGCAAAGCTCCTGCGAGCAGTACTTC,-,TRBV27,TRBJ2-7,-
CASSQDLQRVGGYTF,TGCGCCAGCAGCCAAGATCTACAGAGGGTTGGAGGCTACACCTTC,-,TRBV4-3,TRBJ1-2,-
CASSYSLDRGNTEAFF,TGTGCCAGCAGCTACTCCTTGGACAGGGGGAACACTGAAGCTTTCTTT,-,TRBV7-9,TRBJ1-1,TRBD1
CASSLVGRQGKATDTQYF,TGCGCCAGCAGCTTGGTGGGACGACAGGGGAAAGCTACAGATACGCAGTATTTT,-,TRBV5-1,TRBJ2-3,TRBD1
CASSPFLREILREQYF,TGTGCCAGCAGCCCCTTTTTGCGGGAAATCCTACGAGAGCAGTACTTC,-,TRBV7-2,TRBJ2-4,-
CASSPPGTGDYEQYF,TGTGCCAGCAGCCCACCCGGGACTGGGGACTACGAGCAGTACTTC,many,TRBV7-9,TRBJ2-7,-
CASSQDTPAYNEQFF,TGCGCCAGCAGCCAAGATACCCCGGCCTACAATGAGCAGTTCTTC,-,TRBV4-3,TRBJ2-1,-
CASSHPNEQFF,TGTGCCAGCAGCCACCCGAATGAGCAGTTCTTC,few,TRBV3-1,TRBJ2-1,-
CASSPDRDDSPPHF,TGTGCCAGCAGCCCGGACAGGGATGATTCACCCCCCCACTTT,-,TRBV7-9,TRBJ1-6,TRBD1
CANSLEDRDSKIAFQETQYF,TGTGCCAACAGCCTAGAAGACCGGGACTCCAAGATCGCCTTCCAAGAGACCCAGTACTTC,-,TRBV7-6,TRBJ2-5,-
CASSHLPTSGYEQYF,TGTGCCAGCAGTCACCTCCCGACTAGCGGCTACGAGCAGTACTTC,many,TRBV11-2,TRBJ2-7,TRBD2
CASSWGQGVEQYF,TGCGCCAGCAGCTGGGGACAGGGAGTCGAGCAGTACTTC,-,TRBV5-1,TRBJ2-7,TRBD1
CSASIRGRQETQYF,TGCAGTGCTAGCATCCGGGGCCGCCAAGAGACCCAGTACTTC,-,TRBV20-1,TRBJ2-5,-
CASLPGQGYNEQFF,TGTGCCAGCTTGCCGGGACAGGGGTACAATGAGCAGTTCTTC,-,TRBV7-9,TRBJ2-1,TRBD1
CASSLYILPYEQYF,TGTGCCAGCAGCCTGTACATACTACCCTACGAGCAGTACTTC,many,TRBV5-5,TRBJ2-7,-
CSARYDRTGTDTQYF,TGCAGTGCTAGATACGACCGGACCGGCACAGATACGCAGTATTTT,-,TRBV20-1,TRBJ2-3,-
CASSRRQGRKDEQYF,TGTGCCAGCAGCCGTCGACAGGGTAGGAAGGACGAGCAGTACTTC,-,TRBV3-1,TRBJ2-7,TRBD1
CASSALSEGETQFF,TGTGCCAGCAGTGCTCTCTCCGAGGGAGAGACCCAGTTCTTC,-,TRBV2,TRBJ2-1,-
CASSQEGLGGYNEQFF,TGCGCCAGCAGCCAAGAGGGACTAGGAGGCTACAATGAGCAGTTCTTC,few,TRBV4-3,TRBJ2-1,TRBD2
CASSLVQARYNEQFF,TGTGCCAGCAGCCTCGTACAGGCCCGCTACAATGAGCAGTTCTTC,once,TRBV11-2,TRBJ2-1,-
CASSAGDTGDYGYTF,TGTGCCAGCAGCGCCGGGGACACAGGGGACTATGGCTACACCTTC,many,TRBV7-9,TRBJ1-2,TRBD1
CASSEDGRGPQETQYF,TGTGCCAGCAGTGAGGACGGGCGAGGGCCCCAAGAGACCCAGTACTTC,-,TRBV6-1,TRBJ2-5,-
CASSSAGVNQPQHF,TGTGCCAGCAGCTCCGCGGGGGTCAATCAGCCCCAGCATTTT,-,TRBV7-9,TRBJ1-5,-
CASSRVEGRWPKHF,TGTGCCAGCAGCCGCGTGGAGGGAAGGTGGCCCAAGCATTTT,few,TRBV6-5,TRBJ1-5,-
CSARDVGAGSQPQHF,TGCAGTGCTAGAGATGTCGGGGCTGGTTCTCAGCCCCAGCATTTT,-,TRBV20-1,TRBJ1-5,-
CSVGPDRVGQPQHF,TGCAGCGTCGGGCCTGACAGGGTTGGACAGCCCCAGCATTTT,-,TRBV29-1,TRBJ1-5,TRBD1
CASGLGYSTGANTGELFF,TGTGCTAGTGGTTTGGGATATTCCACGGGCGCGAACACCGGGGAGCTGTTTTTT,-,TRBV12-5,TRBJ2-2,-
CASSSVGPSGYTF,TGTGCCAGCAGCTCCGTAGGGCCGAGTGGCTACACCTTC,-,TRBV6-2/TRBV6-3,TRBJ1-2,-
CASSEEVSTIRGETQYF,TGTGCCAGCAGTGAAGAAGTTTCGACTATCCGGGGAGAGACCCAGTACTTC,-,TRBV6-1,TRBJ2-5,-
CASSPNRPTGELFF,TGTGCCAGCAGCCCCAACAGACCCACCGGGGAGCTGTTTTTT,-,TRBV6-5,TRBJ2-2,-
CASSQVTRGIYGYTF,TGTGCCAGCAGCCAAGTAACCAGGGGGATCTATGGCTACACCTTC,once,TRBV3-1,TRBJ1-2,TRBD1
CASSWGLGPNTFNEQYF,TGCGCCAGCAGCTGGGGCCTAGGCCCAAACACCTTTAACGAGCAGTACTTC,-,TRBV5-1,TRBJ2-7,-
CATNPKAGGTDTQYF,TGTGCCACCAATCCGAAGGCAGGGGGCACAGATACGCAGTATTTT,few,TRBV5-4,TRBJ2-3,-
CASSLSGGRANYGYTF,TGTGCCAGCAGCTTGTCGGGGGGGAGAGCTAACTATGGCTACACCTTC,many,TRBV7-2,TRBJ1-2,-
CSARDLDRVYNEQFF,TGCAGTGCTAGAGATTTGGACAGAGTCTACAATGAGCAGTTCTTC,few,TRBV20-1,TRBJ2-1,-
CASSSRGRGRTDTQYF,TGTGCCAGCAGTTCCCGCGGGAGGGGACGGACAGATACGCAGTATTTT,few,TRBV6-6,TRBJ2-3,TRBD2
CASSWGRHRETQYF,TGCGCCAGCAGCTGGGGAAGGCACCGAGAGACCCAGTACTTC,many,TRBV5-1,TRBJ2-5,-
CAGSLLATGTGELFF,TGTGCCGGCAGCTTATTAGCGACGGGCACCGGGGAGCTGTTTTTT,-,TRBV7-9,TRBJ2-2,-